This T cell receptor (beta chain) was observed in a study of blood T cell repertoires in COVID-19. On the study more broadly: Italy, Spain and the United States were the sources of the convalescent and acute COVID-19 samples. The analysed material was cDNA or gDNA that came from T cells, B-cell-depleted T cells, or PBMCs.

In the study's own analysis: Amplification from reference gene primers served as the basis for estimated nucleated cell counts. Measured with immunoSEQ multiplex PCR; TCRdb has only the in-frame clones, and not every one. V and J calls plus clone size are reproduced from that table; the DNA served to infer D and trimming. The sample contains some 150,000 clones, around 82% of which appear only once. The V end lost 1 base, the J end lost 7 bases, and 10 bases lay between the germline ends. This CDR3 is 13 amino acids long. The clonotype comes from a woman aged 55-69 years with acute or convalescent COVID-19. The chain uses TRBV12-3 or TRBV12-4 and TRBJ1-2, with D unclear. Sample: peripheral blood. This CDR3 is CASSLVGDSGYTF. For the CDR3, the DNA is TGTGCCAGCAGTTTAGTCGGGGATTCTGGCTACACCTTC.